This T cell receptor beta chain was profiled in a study of OX40 agonist ivuxolimab in advanced cancers. Study-level background: Mean age about 60 years, range about 23 to 80; roughly 82% male. Three patients, one with hepatocellular carcinoma and two with cutaneous melanoma, responded partially.

At baseline, cycle 4 day 1, and cycle 7 day 1, blood was sampled. In regard to this clone: The antigen is unknown.

CDR3 length: 15 residues. The V gene lost 1 base and the J gene lost 3 bases, with 10 bases spanning the gap. The germline V gene has CDR1 MGHRA and CDR2 YSYEKL. The table came from immunoSEQ multiplex PCR; TCRdb's copy has only in-frame clones and leaves some out. Here the sample spans tens of thousands of clones, 85% to 95% being singletons. Overall study results and limits: Dosing at 0.1 to 3.0 mg/kg was accompanied by clonal expansion of CD4+ and CD8+ blood T cells by week 6.

The chain recombines TRBV4-1 with TRBJ2-1, with D tentatively TRBD1 (6 bases). This receptor was obtained from an adult with an advanced solid tumor such as melanoma, head and neck, liver or kidney cancer. The specimen comprised CD4+ or CD8+ T cells sorted from blood, sampled in a trial of the OX40 agonist ivuxolimab. CDR3 DNA: TGCGCCAGCAGCCAAGGCAGGGGCGTCTACAATGAGCAGTTCTTC. It encodes CASSQGRGVYNEQFF.